The clone carrying this T cell receptor beta chain has just one count. This record belongs to a study of shared clonotypes between healthy human individuals. Profiled with immunoSEQ multiplex PCR; TCRdb holds only in-frame clones, not every one. The sample comprises 1.4 million to 1.5 million clones, roughly 96% of which are singletons, and more than 0.9% rests with the top ten. CDR1 is SGDLS, CDR2 YYNGEE, per germline. This CDR3 has 14 amino acids. Deletions cut 0 bases from V and 2 bases from J, with 9 bases between. V gene TRBV9 combines with J gene TRBJ2-7, with D unclear. The sample comprised naive CD4+ T cells sorted from blood. The sample's subset: CD45RA+ positively selected. This receptor was obtained from a man aged 25 to 40 in good health. DNA for the CDR3: TGTGCCAGCAGCGTAGGGAGTATGGCCTACGAGCAGTACTTC. Its protein product is CASSVGSMAYEQYF.